One and the same sample provided the 21 T cell receptor beta chains below, sequenced in a study of long-term antiretroviral therapy in people with HIV. An immunoSEQ assay, version v3.0, was performed at survey level. This table comes from immunoSEQ multiplex PCR, and its TCRdb copy is limited to in-frame clones, with some not included. The table lists about 21,000 clones, 82% of them singletons. Sample: unsorted PBMCs, taken at the start of antiretroviral therapy. These receptor sequences come from a man in his fifties or sixties with HIV.

The V call is TRBV28, the J call TRBJ1-5; a possible D gene is TRBD1 (5 bases). V lost 4 bases to trimming and J lost 5 bases, with 12 bases between them. CDR1 MDHEN and CDR2 SYDVKM come from the germline V gene. CDR3 length: 14 residues. The DNA of the CDR3 is TGTGCCAGCAGTTCCGGGACGGATGATCAGCCCCAGCATTTT. Translated, it gives CASSSGTDDQPQHF.

This chain joins TRBV30 and TRBJ1-4; D not certain. V was cut by 8 bases and J by 1 base, with 11 bases left in between. Per germline, CDR1 GTSNPN and CDR2 SVGIG (reference sequence). The CDR3 contains 13 residues. As DNA, the CDR3 is TGTGCCATGGAGTTACAAACTAATGAAAAACTGTTTTTT. It codes for CAMELQTNEKLFF.

This clone was found a few times. The chain couples TRBV19 to TRBJ1-6, with D perhaps TRBD1 (6 bases). This CDR3 has 13 residues. Germline CDR1 and CDR2: LNHDA and SQIVND (reference sequence). V was shortened by 9 bases and J by 3 bases, with 9 bases between the two germline ends. In nucleotides, the CDR3 is TGTGCCAGCCAGGGGAACTATAATTCACCCCTCCACTTT. It yields the protein CASQGNYNSPLHF.

The rearrangement links TRBV27 to TRBJ1-1; 8 nucleotides align to TRBD1. The V and J ends lost 5 bases and 1 base, in that order; junction bases with no gene match: 3. There are 14 residues in the CDR3. Germline V gives CDR1 MNHEY, CDR2 SMNVEV (reference sequence). In nucleotides, the CDR3 is TGTGCCAGCAGTCTACAGGGGGGGAACACTGAAGCTTTCTTT. It specifies CASSLQGGNTEAFF.

The chain employs TRBV7-8 and TRBJ1-1; possible D gene TRBD1, 5 bases. CDR1 is SGHVS and CDR2 is FQNEAQ in the germline V gene. V was shortened by 7 bases and J by 2 bases, with 14 bases between the two germline ends. The CDR3 has 14 amino acids. The CDR3 sequence: CASTLGGSNTEAFF. Written as DNA, the CDR3 is TGTGCCAGCACCTTGGGGGGTAGTAACACTGAAGCTTTCTTT. Combining the CDR3 with reference TRBV7-8 and TRBJ1-1 gives the whole variable domain GAGVSQSPRYKVAKRGQDVALRCDPISGHVSLFWYQQALGQGPEFLTYFQNEAQLDKSGLPSDRFFAERPEGSVSTLKIQRTQQEDSAVYLCASTLGGSNTEAFFGQGTRLTVV.

V gene TRBV20-1 combines with J gene TRBJ2-1; no firm D call. Germline lookup yields CDR1 DFQATT and CDR2 SNEGSKA (reference sequence). V lost 5 bases and J lost 6, with 5 bases in between. CDR3 length equals 10 residues. DNA of the CDR3: TGCAGTGCTTGGCGCAATGAGCAGTTCTTC. It yields the protein CSAWRNEQFF.

The chain links TRBV6-1 to TRBJ2-1, with a tentative D call TRBD2 (7 bases). Trimming removed 0 bases at V and 6 bases at J, with 12 bases between. The CDR3 runs to 15 residues. In germline, CDR1 is MNHNS, CDR2 SASEGT. CDR3 coding DNA: TGTGCCAGCAGTGAAGCGGCAGGGGAGGGCAATGAGCAGTTCTTC. Its translation is CASSEAAGEGNEQFF.

The chain carries TRBV7-8 and TRBJ2-7; 8 bases line up with TRBD1. CDR3 length equals 14 residues. Trimming took 5 bases from V and 2 from J; bases not matched to a gene: 5. CDR1 is SGHVS, CDR2 FQNEAQ, per germline. Here the CDR3 reads CASSLLDRAYEQYF. CDR3 sequence (DNA): TGTGCCAGCAGCCTCCTGGACAGGGCCTACGAGCAGTACTTC.

The chain employs TRBV10-1 and TRBJ2-3; TRBD1 agrees at 8 bases. Germline CDR1 WNHNN, CDR2 SYGVQD (reference sequence). This CDR3 has 14 residues. Trimming cost V 4 bases and J 1 base; bases outside gene matches: 1. The CDR3 here is CASSVGQGTDTQYF. In nucleotides, the CDR3 is TGCGCCAGCAGTGTGGGACAGGGCACAGATACGCAGTATTTT.

The gene calls are TRBV28 and TRBJ2-7; TRBD1 matches at 7 bases. The ends lost 5 bases at V and 0 bases at J; junction bases unmatched: 4. This CDR3 contains 14 residues. Germline-derived CDR1 and CDR2 are MDHEN and SYDVKM. CDR3 in DNA: TGTGCCAGCAGTCCGACAGGGAGCTCCTACGAGCAGTACTTC. Encoded protein: CASSPTGSSYEQYF.

The V call is TRBV11-2, the J call TRBJ2-2; no reliable D call. V gave up 0 bases and J gave up 2 bases, with 4 bases separating them. This CDR3 has 14 residues. Germline lookup yields CDR1 SGHAT and CDR2 FQNNGV. This CDR3 is CASSLEVNTGELFF. The CDR3 coding sequence is TGTGCCAGCAGCTTAGAAGTTAACACCGGGGAGCTGTTTTTT.

The chain links TRBV5-1 to TRBJ2-6; D assignment may be TRBD1 or TRBD2 (5 bases each). This CDR3 contains 17 residues. Looked up from germline, CDR1 is SGHRS and CDR2 is YFSETQ. Between the trimmed V and J ends, which lost 2 bases and 1 base, there was a span of 13 bases. The CDR3 DNA reads TGCGCCAGCAGCTTAGAGGGGTTTGATTCTGGGGCCAACGTCCTGACTTTC. Encoded protein: CASSLEGFDSGANVLTF.

The chain uses TRBV4-1 and TRBJ2-1; D possibly corresponds to TRBD2 (5 bases). Between the trimmed V and J ends, which lost 1 base and 5 bases, there was a span of 24 bases. Per germline, CDR1 MGHRA and CDR2 YSYEKL. The CDR3 consists of 19 residues. CDR3 residues: CASSQAPPHERRRHNEQFF. CDR3 DNA sequence: TGCGCCAGCAGCCAAGCCCCTCCCCATGAGCGGAGGCGCCACAATGAGCAGTTCTTC.

V usage is TRBV7-2 and J usage is TRBJ1-1, with D perhaps TRBD1 (6 bases). CDR3 size: 14 residues. In germline, CDR1 is SGHTA, CDR2 FQGNSA. Deletions cut 7 bases from V and 1 base from J, with 13 bases between. The CDR3 DNA reads TGTGCCAGCATCGTAGACAGGACGAACACTGAAGCTTTCTTT. It specifies CASIVDRTNTEAFF.

This chain uses TRBV12-5 with TRBJ1-4, with TRBD1 as a possible D gene (6 bases). Trimming stripped 2 bases from V and 6 bases from J, with 13 bases between. The CDR3 is 15 residues long. CDR1 and CDR2 (germline): LGHNT, FRNRAP. The CDR3 loop is CASGLITGRDEKLFF. In DNA form, the CDR3 reads TGTGCTAGTGGTTTGATTACAGGGCGGGATGAAAAACTGTTTTTT.

This chain links TRBV5-8 with TRBJ2-1; 12 bases are a match to TRBD2. The CDR3 covers 15 residues. Germline V gives CDR1 SGHTS, CDR2 YDEGEE. V lost 3 bases, J lost 7 bases, and 5 bases stayed unmatched. The CDR3 bases are TGTGCCAGCAGCTCTCTAGCGGGGGGGGAGAATGAGCAGTTCTTC. It is translated as CASSSLAGGENEQFF.

With regard to this clone: An end of the junction differs from the germline gene, which may be a read error. The genes are TRBV7-7 and TRBJ2-2; D gene ambiguous. Germline values: CDR1 SSHAT, CDR2 FNYEAQ (reference sequence). The CDR3 runs to 14 residues. The CDR3 sequence: CASSLDVNTGELFF. The CDR3 nucleotides are TGTGCTAGCAGCTTAGATGTCAACACCGGGGAGCTGTTTTTT. The whole variable domain, filled in from reference TRBV7-7 and TRBJ2-2, reads GAGVSQSPRYKVTKRGQDVTLRCDPISSHATLYWYQQALGQGPEFLTYFNYEAQPDKSGLPSDRFSAERPEGSISTLTIQRTEQRDSAMYRCASSLDVNTGELFFGEGSRLTVL.

This clone has a handful of counts. J is TRBJ1-5 and V is TRBV6-1; maybe TRBD1 (5 bases). Per the germline V gene, CDR1 is MNHNS and CDR2 is SASEGT. This CDR3 spans 18 amino acids. V lost 1 base and J 3 bases, leaving 19 bases between the germline ends. The CDR3 is CASSEEGRATYPNQPQHF. The CDR3 region has the DNA TGTGCCAGCAGTGAAGAGGGGAGGGCAACCTACCCCAATCAGCCCCAGCATTTT.

CDR3 sequence (DNA): TGTGCCAGCAGGGGGGGCAGGAGAAGCTACGAGCAGTACTTC. It translates to CASRGGRRSYEQYF. The V gene is TRBV7-2, the J gene TRBJ2-7; either TRBD1 or TRBD2 may supply D (6 bases each). The CDR3 is 14 amino acids. Trimming cost V 6 bases and J 3 bases, with 15 bases left between them. Germline values: CDR1 SGHTA, CDR2 FQGNSA.

The chain carries TRBV18 and TRBJ2-3; maybe TRBD2 (6 bases). This CDR3 is 17 amino acids long. Germline V gene lookup returns CDR1 KGHSH and CDR2 LQKENI. Trimming removed 4 bases at V and 1 base at J, with 18 bases between. The CDR3 DNA follows: TGTGCCAGCTCACAACCCGGGACTCCGGGGGGCACAGATACGCAGTATTTT. This sequence encodes CASSQPGTPGGTDTQYF.

The chain uses TRBV5-1 and TRBJ1-1, with 10 bases matching TRBD1. This CDR3 is 16 amino acids long. J was trimmed by 3 bases and V by 4 bases; bases with no gene match: 9. Germline loops: CDR1 SGHRS, CDR2 YFSETQ. The CDR3 sequence: CASSPDRGRGYTEAFF. CDR3 nucleotides: TGCGCCAGCAGCCCCGACAGGGGGCGCGGATACACTGAAGCTTTCTTT. The whole variable domain, remainder taken from reference TRBV5-1 and TRBJ1-1, is KAGVTQTPRYLIKTRGQQVTLSCSPISGHRSVSWYQQTPGQGLQFLFEYFSETQRNKGNFPGRFSGRQFSNSRSEMNVSTLELGDSALYLCASSPDRGRGYTEAFFGQGTRLTVV.